This T cell receptor (beta chain) was captured by sequencing in a study of cytotoxic CD8 clonotypes in ibrutinib-treated CLL. Study details: Around 12 relapsed/refractory, 15 treatment-naive; 17 IGHV unmutated.

Germline V CDR1 and CDR2: MNHEY, SVGAGI. J gave up 7 bases and V 7 bases, and 12 bases lay outside the gene matches. CDR3 size: 14 residues. For this clone: The antigen is undetermined.

Study findings and constraints: Under therapy, public clonotypes either contracted or stayed stable, and they were uncommon.

Some clones are missing from TCRdb's copy, which holds only in-frame ones; the method was immunoSEQ multiplex PCR. The data show some 200,000 clones, about 72% seen once. This TCR was recovered from a human donor with chronic lymphocytic leukemia. The sequences come from PBMCs, collected after 24 months of ibrutinib treatment. V is TRBV6-5 and J is TRBJ1-2; TRBD1 aligns across 7 bases. The DNA of the CDR3 is TGTGCCAGCAACCTCGGGGGGACAGCGCTTGGCTACACCTTC. Protein product: CASNLGGTALGYTF.